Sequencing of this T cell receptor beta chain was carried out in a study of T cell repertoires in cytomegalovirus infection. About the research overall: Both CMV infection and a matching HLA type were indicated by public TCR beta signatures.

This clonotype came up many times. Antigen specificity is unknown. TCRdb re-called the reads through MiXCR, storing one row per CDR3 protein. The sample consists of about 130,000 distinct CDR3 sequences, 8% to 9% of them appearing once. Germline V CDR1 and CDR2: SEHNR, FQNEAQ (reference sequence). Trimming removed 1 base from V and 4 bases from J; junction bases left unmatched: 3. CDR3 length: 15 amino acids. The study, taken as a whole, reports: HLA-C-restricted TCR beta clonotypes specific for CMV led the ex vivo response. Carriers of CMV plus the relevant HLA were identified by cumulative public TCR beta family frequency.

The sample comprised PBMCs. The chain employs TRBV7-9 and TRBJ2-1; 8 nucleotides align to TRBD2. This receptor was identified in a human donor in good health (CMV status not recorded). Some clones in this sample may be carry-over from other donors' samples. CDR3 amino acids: CASSLDGGVYNEQFF. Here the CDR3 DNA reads TGTGCCAGCAGCTTAGACGGGGGGGTGTACAATGAGCAGTTCTTC.